Given below is one TCR beta chain in context. The specificity of this receptor is unknown. The sample holds no much larger clone one base away, and base qualities are not on file. The CDR3 starts with the cysteine, ends with the phenylalanine, and has 12 residues. The only DNA kept is the CDR3, 36 bases in frame from the first base. V and J are trimmed by 8 bases and 9 bases, and the gene matches miss 5 bases of the junction. The CDR3 regions of human TCRbeta chains were subjected to immunosequencing. Per the original workflow: TCRs in the repertoires were matched against a reference library of SARS-CoV-2-specific TCRs that had been generated with the MIRA antigen-specificity platform. Breadth was defined as the fraction of unique TCRs that were SARS-CoV-2-associated, and depth was defined as the fraction of total T cells that were SARS-CoV-2-associated. Using the MIRA data, every spike-specific TCR was mapped to the spike region that the TCR reacted to and assigned to either a CD4 or a CD8 class. Log10-transformed breadth and depth values were compared by one-way ANOVA with Sidak's multiple comparisons tests. TCRdb obtained this table from immuneACCESS and retained in-frame rearrangements with V and J assigned. These tables miss some clones; where compared with another copy, unresolved V genes account for less than half of the shortfall, and the remainder is unexplained. The D gene and trimming were derived from the DNA, and the V and J assignments and clone size from that table. The sample records about 100,000 clones, about 85% of which are singletons. The leading ten clones occupy more than 1.5% of the sample.

Reading the label with the study, this specimen's time point is: baseline before first vaccination. The vaccinee samples were drawn from two UK trials, COV001 and COV002, one of which was a single-blind randomized controlled phase 2/3 trial testing AZD1222 (ChAdOx1 nCoV-19) in healthy adults. For TCRbeta chain sequencing, PBMC samples were collected from trial participants at day 0 and at day 28 after the second dose. The data are from a study of T cell responses to AZD1222 COVID-19 vaccine (dated by TCRdb to 2020 to 2023). Study-wide context: AZD1222 recipients with second doses at about 4 weeks or about 12 weeks were pooled, because spike-specific TCR depth and breadth did not differ between schedules. A total of just over 230 trial participants underwent TCR sequencing, of whom about 210 had received two doses of AZD1222 and 26 had received two doses of the MenACWY control vaccine. Trial participants were enrolled by age into subgroups of 18-55, 56-69 and 70-plus years, and roughly 150, 30 and 60 TCR-sequenced participants, respectively, were included in these subgroups.

Overall study results and their limits: Conclusions about previously exposed vaccinees were limited because only six AZD1222 recipients were SARS-CoV-2 seropositive at baseline. Most participants were white British and females outnumbered males, and the authors suggested that clonal diversity may have been underestimated. Reportedly, close to half of the unique spike-specific TCRs recognized epitopes lying outside the regions that are mutated in the B.1.351 and B.1.1.7 variants. Vaccine-associated CD4 TCRs spanned the whole spike protein, with dominant responses in regions 160-218 and 743-854. No day 14 peak-response samples were available, so repertoires were characterized only after the peak T cell response. In the small 56-69-year group, the increase in depth fell short of significance, most likely because of low power. A significant rise in spike-specific TCR breadth and depth was observed after two AZD1222 doses relative to day 0 and relative to MenACWY recipients.

The rearrangement combines TRBV12-3 or TRBV12-4 with TRBJ2-1; 9 nucleotides in the junction match TRBD2. The TCR comes from an adult in good health. The sample here was peripheral blood, taken on day 0 of AZD1222 vaccination. The DNA sequence is as follows: TGTGCCAGCGGACTAGCGTACGGTGAGCAGTTCTTC. This yields the protein CASGLAYGEQFF.